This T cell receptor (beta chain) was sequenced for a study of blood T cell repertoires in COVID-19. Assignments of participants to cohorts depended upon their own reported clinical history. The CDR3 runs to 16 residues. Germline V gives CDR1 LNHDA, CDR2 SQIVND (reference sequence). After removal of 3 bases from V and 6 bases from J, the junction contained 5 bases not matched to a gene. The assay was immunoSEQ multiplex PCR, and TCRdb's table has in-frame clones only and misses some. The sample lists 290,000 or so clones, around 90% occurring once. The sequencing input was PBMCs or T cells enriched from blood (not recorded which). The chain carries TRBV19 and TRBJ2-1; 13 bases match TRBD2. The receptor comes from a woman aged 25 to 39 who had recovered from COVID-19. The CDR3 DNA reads TGTGCCAGTAGTATCGTGGGACTAGCGGGAATCAATGAGCAGTTCTTC. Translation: CASSIVGLAGINEQFF. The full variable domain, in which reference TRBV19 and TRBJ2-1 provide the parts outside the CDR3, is DGGITQSPKYLFRKEGQNVTLSCEQNLNHDAMYWYRQDPGQGLRLIYYSQIVNDFQKGDIAEGYSVSREKKESFPLTVTSAQKNPTAFYLCASSIVGLAGINEQFFGPGTRLTVL.